A selection of T cell receptor beta chains follows, all from one sample in a study of cytomegalovirus exposure and HLA in healthy donors. Assay: immunoSEQ multiplex PCR; the TCRdb copy retains only in-frame clones and omits some. This sample has about 62,000 clones, with 95% found just once. Sequencing used PBMCs. Receptors originate from a woman aged 18-29 years in good health and CMV-seropositive. Both conserved end residues are part of each CDR3. A D gene is named only where the DNA matches it firmly.

j_call	d_call	v_call	cdr3_aa
TRBJ1-2	-	TRBV9	CASSVDSTNYGYTF
TRBJ1-1	-	TRBV6-6	CASSYSREINTEAFF
TRBJ2-7	-	TRBV21-1	CASSKDLLAGASYEQYF
TRBJ1-2	-	TRBV30	CAWSPGGYGYTF
TRBJ1-2	TRBD1	TRBV9	CASTRDSVSNYGYTF
TRBJ2-1	TRBD2	TRBV6-5	CASSTTSGSQGEQFF
TRBJ2-7	-	TRBV21-1	CATLQGALSYEQYF
TRBJ1-5	TRBD1	TRBV4-3	CASSPTTGGGQPQHF
TRBJ1-1	TRBD1	TRBV5-1	CASKGGQSMNTEAFF
TRBJ2-3	-	TRBV28	CASSREGGADTQYF
TRBJ2-4	TRBD1	TRBV12-5	CASVLRDRGNIQYF
TRBJ1-2	-	TRBV28	CASKIRQTNYGYTF
TRBJ2-1	TRBD2	TRBV28	CASRAAGSPGLNEQFF
TRBJ1-5	-	TRBV6-5	CASSYSKTAQPQHF
TRBJ2-5	-	TRBV2	CASKQGETQYF
TRBJ1-5	-	TRBV4-1	CASSQDIVGSLPQHF
TRBJ2-7	TRBD1	TRBV19	CASSISLGTGAEQYF
TRBJ2-1	-	TRBV4-3	CASSQDSGRNEQFF
TRBJ1-2	-	TRBV7-3	CARSGRKESGYTF
TRBJ1-5	-	TRBV19	CASSIVRQGSNQPQHF
TRBJ1-4	TRBD1	TRBV6-5	CASRVDRGGSKLFF
TRBJ2-1	TRBD1	TRBV4-1	CASSQVDRGGYNEQFF